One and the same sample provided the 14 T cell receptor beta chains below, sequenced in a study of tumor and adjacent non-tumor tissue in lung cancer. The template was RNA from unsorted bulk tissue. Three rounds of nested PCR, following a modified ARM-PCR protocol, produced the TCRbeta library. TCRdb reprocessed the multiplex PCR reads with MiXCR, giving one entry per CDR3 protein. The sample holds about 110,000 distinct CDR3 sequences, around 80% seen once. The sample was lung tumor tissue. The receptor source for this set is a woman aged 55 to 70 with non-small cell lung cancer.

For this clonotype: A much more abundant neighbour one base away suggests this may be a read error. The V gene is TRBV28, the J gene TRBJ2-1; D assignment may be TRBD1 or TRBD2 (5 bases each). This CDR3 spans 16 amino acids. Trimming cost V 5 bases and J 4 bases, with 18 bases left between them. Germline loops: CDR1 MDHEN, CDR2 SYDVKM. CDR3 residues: CASSHRGHGTYNEQFF. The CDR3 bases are TGTGCCAGCAGTCACCGGGGCCACGGAACGTACAATGAGCAGTTCTTC.

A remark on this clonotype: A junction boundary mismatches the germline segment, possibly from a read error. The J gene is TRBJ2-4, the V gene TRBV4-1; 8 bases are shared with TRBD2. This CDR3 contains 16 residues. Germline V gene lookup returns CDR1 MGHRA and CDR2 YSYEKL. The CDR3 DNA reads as TGCTCCAGCAGTCAGGACCTCGGGAGGGCCGTAAACATTCAGTACTTC. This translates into CSSSQDLGRAVNIQYF.

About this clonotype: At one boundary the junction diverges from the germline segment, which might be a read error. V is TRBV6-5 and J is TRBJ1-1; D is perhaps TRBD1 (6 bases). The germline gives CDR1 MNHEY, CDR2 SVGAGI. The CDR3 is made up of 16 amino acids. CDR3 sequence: CARSYYRGPTASEAFF. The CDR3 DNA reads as TGTGCCCGCAGCTACTACCGGGGGCCCACGGCGAGTGAAGCTTTCTTT.

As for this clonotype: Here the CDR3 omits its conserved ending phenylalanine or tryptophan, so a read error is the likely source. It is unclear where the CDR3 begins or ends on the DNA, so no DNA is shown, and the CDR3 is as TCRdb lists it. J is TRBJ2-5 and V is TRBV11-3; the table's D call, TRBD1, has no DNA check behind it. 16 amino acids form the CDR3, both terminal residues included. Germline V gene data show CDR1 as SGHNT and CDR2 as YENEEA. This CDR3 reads CASSLEGTGIQETQYL.

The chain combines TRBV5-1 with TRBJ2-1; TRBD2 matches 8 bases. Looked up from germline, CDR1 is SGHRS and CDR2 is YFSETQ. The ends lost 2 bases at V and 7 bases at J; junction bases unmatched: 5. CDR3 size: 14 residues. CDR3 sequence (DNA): TGCGCCAGCAGCTTATCTCCTAGCGGGAATGAGCAGTTCTTC. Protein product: CASSLSPSGNEQFF. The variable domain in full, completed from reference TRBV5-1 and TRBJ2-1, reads KAGVTQTPRYLIKTRGQQVTLSCSPISGHRSVSWYQQTPGQGLQFLFEYFSETQRNKGNFPGRFSGRQFSNSRSEMNVSTLELGDSALYLCASSLSPSGNEQFFGPGTRLTVL.

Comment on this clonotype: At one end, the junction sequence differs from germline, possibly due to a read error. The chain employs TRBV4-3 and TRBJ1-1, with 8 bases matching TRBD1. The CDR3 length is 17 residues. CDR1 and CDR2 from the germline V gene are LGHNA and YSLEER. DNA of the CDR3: TGCGCCAGCAGCCAAGAGGCGACAGGGGTTGGGAACATTGAAGCTTTCTTT. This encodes CASSQEATGVGNIEAFF.

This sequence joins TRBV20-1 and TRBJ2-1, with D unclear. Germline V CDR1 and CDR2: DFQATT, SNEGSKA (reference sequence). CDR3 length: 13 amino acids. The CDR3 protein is CNSSESRYNEQFF. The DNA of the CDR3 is TGCAATTCCAGCGAGTCCCGGTATAATGAGCAGTTCTTC.

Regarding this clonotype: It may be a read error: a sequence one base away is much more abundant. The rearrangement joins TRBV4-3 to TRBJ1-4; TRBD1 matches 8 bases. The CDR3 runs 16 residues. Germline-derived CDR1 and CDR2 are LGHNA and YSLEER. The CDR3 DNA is TGCGTCAGCAGCCTGGACAGGGTTGCAACTAATGAAAAACTGTTTTTT. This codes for CVSSLDRVATNEKLFF.

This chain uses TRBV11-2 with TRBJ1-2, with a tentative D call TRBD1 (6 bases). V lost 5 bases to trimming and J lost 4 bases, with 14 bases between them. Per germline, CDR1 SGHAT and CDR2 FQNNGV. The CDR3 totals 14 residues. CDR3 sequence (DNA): TGTGCCAGCAGCCCCGGGACACAACGCTATGGCTACACCTTC. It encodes CASSPGTQRYGYTF. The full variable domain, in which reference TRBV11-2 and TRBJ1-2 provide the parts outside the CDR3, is EAGVAQSPRYKIIEKRQSVAFWCNPISGHATLYWYQQILGQGPKLLIQFQNNGVVDDSQLPKDRFSAERLKGVDSTLKIQPAKLEDSAVYLCASSPGTQRYGYTFGSGTRLTVV.

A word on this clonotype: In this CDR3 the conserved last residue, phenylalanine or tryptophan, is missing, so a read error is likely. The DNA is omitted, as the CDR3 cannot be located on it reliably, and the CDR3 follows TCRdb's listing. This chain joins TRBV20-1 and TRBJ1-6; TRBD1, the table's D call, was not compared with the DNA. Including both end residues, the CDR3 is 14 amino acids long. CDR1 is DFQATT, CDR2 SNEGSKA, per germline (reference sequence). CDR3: CSAEGDSYNSPLNS.

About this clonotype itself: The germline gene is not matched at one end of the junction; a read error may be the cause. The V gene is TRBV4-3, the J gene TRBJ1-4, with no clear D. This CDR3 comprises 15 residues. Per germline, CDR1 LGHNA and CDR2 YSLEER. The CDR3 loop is CASIQDEDRRSELFF. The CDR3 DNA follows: TGCGCCAGCATCCAAGATGAGGATAGGAGGAGCGAACTGTTTTTT.

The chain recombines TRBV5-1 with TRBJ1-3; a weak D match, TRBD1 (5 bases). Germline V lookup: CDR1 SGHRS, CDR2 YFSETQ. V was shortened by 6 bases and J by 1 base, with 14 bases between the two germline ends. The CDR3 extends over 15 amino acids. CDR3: CASTSDTKSGNTIYF. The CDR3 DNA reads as TGCGCCAGCACCTCGGACACCAAGTCTGGAAACACCATATATTTT.

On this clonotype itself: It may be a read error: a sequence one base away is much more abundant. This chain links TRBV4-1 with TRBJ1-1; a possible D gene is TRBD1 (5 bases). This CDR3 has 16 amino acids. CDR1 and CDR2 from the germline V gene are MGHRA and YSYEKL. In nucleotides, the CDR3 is TGCGCCAGCAGCCAATCGGAAAACAGGATCAACACTGAAGCTATCTTT. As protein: CASSQSENRINTEAIF.

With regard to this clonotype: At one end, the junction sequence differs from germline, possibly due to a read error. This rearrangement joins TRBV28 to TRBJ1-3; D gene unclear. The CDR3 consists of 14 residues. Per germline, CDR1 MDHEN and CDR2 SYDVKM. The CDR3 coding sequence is TGTGCCAGCAGCCCTAACGGCTCTGTAAACACCATATATTTT. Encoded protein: CASSPNGSVNTIYF. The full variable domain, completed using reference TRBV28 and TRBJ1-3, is DVKVTQSSRYLVKRTGEKVFLECVQDMDHENMFWYRQDPGLGLRLIYFSYDVKMKEKGDIPEGYSVSREKKERFSLILESASTNQTSMYLCASSPNGSVNTIYFGEGSWLTVV.